This T cell receptor beta chain emerged from a study of OX40 agonist ivuxolimab in advanced cancers. Study-level points and caveats: On average, a greater number of expanded clones characterised CD8+ T cells relative to CD4+.

Clones were sequenced by immunoSEQ multiplex PCR, and TCRdb holds only the in-frame ones, with some missing. The sample holds thousands of clones; 75% to 85% are singletons and the top ten take about 30%. CDR1 is MGHRA, CDR2 YSYEKL, per germline. Trimming took 0 bases from V and 1 from J, leaving 18 bases between them. The CDR3 length is 18 residues. The table lists this clone with a count of one. Its antigen remains unidentified. The V call is TRBV4-1, the J call TRBJ1-1, with D possibly matching TRBD1 (5 bases). The receptor was isolated from an adult with an advanced solid tumor such as melanoma, head and neck, liver or kidney cancer. The sample consisted of CD4+ or CD8+ T cells sorted from blood, taken in a trial of the OX40 agonist ivuxolimab. CDR3 loop: CASSQERGLNAKNTEAFF. CDR3 DNA sequence: TGCGCCAGCAGCCAAGAACGGGGACTCAACGCGAAGAACACTGAAGCTTTCTTT.